This T cell receptor beta chain was identified during a study of CD8+CD57+ T cells in acquired aplastic anemia. About the research overall: Healthy CD8+ samples averaged approximately 11 million reads.

TCR beta VDJ and CDR3 profiles were obtained from a genomic DNA template. In TCRdb, the reads were re-called with MiXCR into one record per CDR3 protein. Of about 130,000 distinct CDR3 sequences in the sample, 48% are singletons; the top ten hold roughly 2.5%. Details on this clonotype: Its antigen remains unidentified.

This CDR3 has 11 amino acids. V was pared by 8 bases and J by 7 bases, with 11 bases between. Germline values: CDR1 WNHNN, CDR2 SYGVQD (reference sequence). Broader study findings: The same twenty-nine CD8+ CDR3 sequences occurred in patients and in controls.

The sample consisted of sorted CD4+, CD8+, or CD8+CD57+ T cells (not recorded which) from PBMCs. This rearrangement joins TRBV10-1 to TRBJ1-1; a weak D match, TRBD1 (5 bases). This clonotype originated in a human donor in good health, serving as a control. The CDR3 reads CASWGSGEAFF. CDR3 coding DNA: TGCGCCAGCTGGGGGTCGGGTGAAGCTTTCTTT.